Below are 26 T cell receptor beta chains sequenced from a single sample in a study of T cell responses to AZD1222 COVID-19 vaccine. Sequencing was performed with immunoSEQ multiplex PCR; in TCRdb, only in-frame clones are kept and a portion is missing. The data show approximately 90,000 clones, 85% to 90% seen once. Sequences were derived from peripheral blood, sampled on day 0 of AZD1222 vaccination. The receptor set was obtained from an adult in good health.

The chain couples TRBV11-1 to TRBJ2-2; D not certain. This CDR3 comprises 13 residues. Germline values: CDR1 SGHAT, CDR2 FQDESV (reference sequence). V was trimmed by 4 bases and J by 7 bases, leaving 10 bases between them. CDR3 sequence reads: CASSSLPYGELFF. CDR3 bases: TGTGCCAGCAGCTCCTTACCTTACGGGGAGCTGTTTTTT.

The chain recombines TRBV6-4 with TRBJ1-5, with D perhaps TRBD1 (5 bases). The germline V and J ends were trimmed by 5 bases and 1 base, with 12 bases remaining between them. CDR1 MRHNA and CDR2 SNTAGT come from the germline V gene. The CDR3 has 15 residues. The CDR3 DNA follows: TGTGCCAGCAGTCCAGGGCCGGGGAGCAATCAGCCCCAGCATTTT. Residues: CASSPGPGSNQPQHF.

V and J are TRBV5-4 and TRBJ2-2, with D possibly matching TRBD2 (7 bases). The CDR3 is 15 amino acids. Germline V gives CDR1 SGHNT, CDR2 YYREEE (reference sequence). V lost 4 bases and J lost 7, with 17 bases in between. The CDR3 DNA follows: TGTGCCAGCAGCCTCACGCGGGGGCCGATCGGGGAGCTGTTTTTT. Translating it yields CASSLTRGPIGELFF.

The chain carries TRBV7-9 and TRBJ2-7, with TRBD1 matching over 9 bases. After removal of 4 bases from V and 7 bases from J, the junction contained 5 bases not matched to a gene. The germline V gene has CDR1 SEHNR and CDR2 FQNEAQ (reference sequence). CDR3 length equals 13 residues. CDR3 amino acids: CASSWGQGDEQYF. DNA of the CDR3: TGTGCCAGCAGCTGGGGACAGGGAGATGAGCAGTACTTC.

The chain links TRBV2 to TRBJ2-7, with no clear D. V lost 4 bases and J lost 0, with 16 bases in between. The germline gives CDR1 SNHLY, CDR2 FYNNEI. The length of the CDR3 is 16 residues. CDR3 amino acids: CASSGSGIKGSYEQYF. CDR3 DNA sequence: TGTGCCAGCAGTGGGTCTGGGATCAAGGGCTCCTACGAGCAGTACTTC.

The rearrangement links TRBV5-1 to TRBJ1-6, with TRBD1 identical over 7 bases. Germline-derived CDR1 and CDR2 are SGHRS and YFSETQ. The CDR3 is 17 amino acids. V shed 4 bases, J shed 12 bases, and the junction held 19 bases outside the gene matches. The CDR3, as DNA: TGCGCCAGCAGCCCTAACGCAGGGGGTACCCTAGTGCGACCCCTCCACTTT. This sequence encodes CASSPNAGGTLVRPLHF. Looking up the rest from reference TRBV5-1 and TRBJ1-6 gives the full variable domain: KAGVTQTPRYLIKTRGQQVTLSCSPISGHRSVSWYQQTPGQGLQFLFEYFSETQRNKGNFPGRFSGRQFSNSRSEMNVSTLELGDSALYLCASSPNAGGTLVRPLHFGNGTRLTVT.

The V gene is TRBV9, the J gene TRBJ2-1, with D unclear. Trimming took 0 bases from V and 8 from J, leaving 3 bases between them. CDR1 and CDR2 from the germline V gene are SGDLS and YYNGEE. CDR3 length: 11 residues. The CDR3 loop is CASSVEDEQFF. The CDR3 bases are TGTGCCAGCAGCGTAGAGGATGAGCAGTTCTTC.

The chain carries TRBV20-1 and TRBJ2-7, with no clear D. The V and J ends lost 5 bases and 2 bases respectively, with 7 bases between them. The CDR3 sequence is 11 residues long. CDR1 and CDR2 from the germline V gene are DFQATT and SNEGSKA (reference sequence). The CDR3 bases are TGCAGTGCTCCGGAGACCTACGAGCAGTACTTC. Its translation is CSAPETYEQYF.

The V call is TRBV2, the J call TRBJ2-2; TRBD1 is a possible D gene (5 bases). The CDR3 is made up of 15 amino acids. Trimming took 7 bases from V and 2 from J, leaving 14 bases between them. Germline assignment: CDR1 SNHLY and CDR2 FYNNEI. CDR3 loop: CASTSGMLNTGELFF. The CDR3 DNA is TGTGCCAGCACTTCAGGGATGCTTAACACCGGGGAGCTGTTTTTT.

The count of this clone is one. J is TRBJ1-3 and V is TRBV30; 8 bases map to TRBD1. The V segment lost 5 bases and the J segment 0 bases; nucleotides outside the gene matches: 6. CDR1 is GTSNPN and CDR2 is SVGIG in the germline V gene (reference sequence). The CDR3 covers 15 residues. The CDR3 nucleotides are TGTGCCTGGGTACGACAGGGGAACTCTGGAAACACCATATATTTT. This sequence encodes CAWVRQGNSGNTIYF.

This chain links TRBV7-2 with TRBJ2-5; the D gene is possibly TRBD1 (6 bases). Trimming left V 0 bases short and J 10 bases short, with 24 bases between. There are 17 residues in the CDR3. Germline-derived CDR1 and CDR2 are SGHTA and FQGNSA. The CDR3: CASSLAGTPNLRVNQYF. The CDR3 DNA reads TGTGCCAGCAGCTTAGCTGGGACACCTAACCTCCGCGTGAACCAGTACTTC. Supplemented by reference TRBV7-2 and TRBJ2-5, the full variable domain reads GAGVSQSPSNKVTEKGKDVELRCDPISGHTALYWYRQSLGQGLEFLIYFQGNSAPDKSGLPSDRFSAERTGGSVSTLTIQRTQQEDSAVYLCASSLAGTPNLRVNQYFGPGTRLLVL.

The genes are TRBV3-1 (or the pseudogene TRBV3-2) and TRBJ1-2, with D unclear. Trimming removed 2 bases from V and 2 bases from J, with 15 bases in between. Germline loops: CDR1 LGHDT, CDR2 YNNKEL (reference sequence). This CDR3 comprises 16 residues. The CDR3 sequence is CASSQPFSGINYGYTF. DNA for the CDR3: TGTGCCAGCAGCCAACCCTTCTCCGGGATAAACTATGGCTACACCTTC.

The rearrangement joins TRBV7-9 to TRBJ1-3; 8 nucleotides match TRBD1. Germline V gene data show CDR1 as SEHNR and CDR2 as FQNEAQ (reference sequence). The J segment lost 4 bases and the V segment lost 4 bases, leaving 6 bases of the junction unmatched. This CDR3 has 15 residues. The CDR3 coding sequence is TGTGCCAGCAGCTCCCGGACAGGGTTCGGAAACACCATATATTTT. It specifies CASSSRTGFGNTIYF.

CDR3 residues: CATSVLLGNTEAFF. As DNA, the CDR3 is TGTGCCACGTCCGTGCTCCTAGGGAACACTGAAGCTTTCTTT. This chain uses TRBV6-6 with TRBJ1-1; the D is unclear. CDR3 length equals 14 residues. Trimming took 10 bases from V and 1 from J, leaving 16 bases between them. Germline V gene data show CDR1 as MNHNY and CDR2 as SVGAGI (reference sequence).

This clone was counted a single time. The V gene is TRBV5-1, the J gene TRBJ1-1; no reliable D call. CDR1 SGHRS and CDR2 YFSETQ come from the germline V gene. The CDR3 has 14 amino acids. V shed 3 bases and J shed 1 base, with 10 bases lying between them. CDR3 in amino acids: CASSWGVRNTEAFF. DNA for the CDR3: TGCGCCAGCAGCTGGGGTGTAAGGAACACTGAAGCTTTCTTT.

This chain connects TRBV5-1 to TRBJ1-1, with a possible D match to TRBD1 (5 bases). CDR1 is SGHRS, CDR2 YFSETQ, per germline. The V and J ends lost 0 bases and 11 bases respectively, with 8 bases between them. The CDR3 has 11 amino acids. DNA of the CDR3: TGCGCCAGCAGCTTGGGGGACTATGCTTTCTTT. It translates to CASSLGDYAFF.

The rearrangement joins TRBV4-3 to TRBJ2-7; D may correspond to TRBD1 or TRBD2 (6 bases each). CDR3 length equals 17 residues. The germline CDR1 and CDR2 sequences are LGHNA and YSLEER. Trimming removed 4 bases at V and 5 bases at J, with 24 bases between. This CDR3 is CASSREQGTLYPHEQYF. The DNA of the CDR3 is TGCGCCAGCAGCCGAGAGCAGGGGACTCTTTACCCCCACGAGCAGTACTTC.

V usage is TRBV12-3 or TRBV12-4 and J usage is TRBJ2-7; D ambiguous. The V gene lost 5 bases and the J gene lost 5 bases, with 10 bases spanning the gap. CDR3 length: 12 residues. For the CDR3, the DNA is TGTGCCAGCAGTGATAACAGAGACGAGCAGTACTTC. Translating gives CASSDNRDEQYF.

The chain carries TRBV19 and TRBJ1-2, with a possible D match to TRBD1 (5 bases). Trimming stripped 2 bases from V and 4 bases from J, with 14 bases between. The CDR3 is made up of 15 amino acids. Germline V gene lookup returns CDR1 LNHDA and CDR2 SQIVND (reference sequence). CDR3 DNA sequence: TGTGCCAGTAGTATAAAAGGGGCGGACCGCTATGGCTACACCTTC. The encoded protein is CASSIKGADRYGYTF.

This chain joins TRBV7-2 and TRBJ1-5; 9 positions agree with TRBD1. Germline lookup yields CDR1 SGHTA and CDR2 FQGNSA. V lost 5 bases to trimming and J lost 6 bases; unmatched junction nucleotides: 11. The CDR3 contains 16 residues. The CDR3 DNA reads TGTGCCAGCAGCCCGGACAGGGGAGGATTCGGTCAGCCCCAGCATTTT. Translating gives CASSPDRGGFGQPQHF.

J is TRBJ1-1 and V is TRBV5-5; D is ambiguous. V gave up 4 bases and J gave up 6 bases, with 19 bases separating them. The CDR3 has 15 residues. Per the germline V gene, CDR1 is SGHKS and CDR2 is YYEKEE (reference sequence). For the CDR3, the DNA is TGTGCCAGCAGCCTCGTCGTCCTAGCGGGAGCTGAAGCTTTCTTT. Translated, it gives CASSLVVLAGAEAFF.

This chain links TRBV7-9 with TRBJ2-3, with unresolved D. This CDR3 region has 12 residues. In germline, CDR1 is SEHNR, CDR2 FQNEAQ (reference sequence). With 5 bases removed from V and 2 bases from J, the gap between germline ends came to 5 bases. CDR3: CASSVYTDTQYF. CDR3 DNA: TGTGCCAGCAGCGTTTACACAGATACGCAGTATTTT.

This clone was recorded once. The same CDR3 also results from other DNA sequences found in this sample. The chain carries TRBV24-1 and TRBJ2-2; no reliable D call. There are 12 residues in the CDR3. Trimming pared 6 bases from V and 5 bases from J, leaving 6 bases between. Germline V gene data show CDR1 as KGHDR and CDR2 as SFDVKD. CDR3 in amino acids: CATSLGTGELFF. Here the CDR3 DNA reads TGTGCCACCAGTTTAGGGACCGGGGAGCTGTTTTTT.

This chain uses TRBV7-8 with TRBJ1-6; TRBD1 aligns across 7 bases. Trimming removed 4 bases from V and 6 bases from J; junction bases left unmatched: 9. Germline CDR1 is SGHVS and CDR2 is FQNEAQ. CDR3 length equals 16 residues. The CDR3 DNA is TGTGCCAGCAGCTCCGAACAGGGGATGCGTAATTCACCCCTCCACTTT. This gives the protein CASSSEQGMRNSPLHF. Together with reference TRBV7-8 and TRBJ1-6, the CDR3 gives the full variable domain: GAGVSQSPRYKVAKRGQDVALRCDPISGHVSLFWYQQALGQGPEFLTYFQNEAQLDKSGLPSDRFFAERPEGSVSTLKIQRTQQEDSAVYLCASSSEQGMRNSPLHFGNGTRLTVT.

CDR3 loop: CASSPRAGGRSNQPQHF. CDR3 sequence (DNA): TGTGCCAGCTCACCACGGGCAGGGGGTAGGAGCAATCAGCCCCAGCATTTT. The V and J genes are TRBV18 and TRBJ1-5; TRBD1 matches at 7 bases. V lost 1 base, J lost 1 base, and 7 bases stayed unmatched. This CDR3 has 17 residues. Looked up from germline, CDR1 is KGHSH and CDR2 is LQKENI.

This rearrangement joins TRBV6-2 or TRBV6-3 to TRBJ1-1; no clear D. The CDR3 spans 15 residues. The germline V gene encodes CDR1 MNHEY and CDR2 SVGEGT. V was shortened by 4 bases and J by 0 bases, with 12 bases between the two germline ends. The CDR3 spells CASSWAGPVNTEAFF. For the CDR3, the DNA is TGTGCCAGCAGTTGGGCAGGACCTGTGAACACTGAAGCTTTCTTT.